These 22 T cell receptor beta chains were all obtained from the same sample, sequenced in a study of blood T cell repertoires in COVID-19 (dated by TCRdb to about 2020). The receptor library was made with the immunoSEQ multiplex PCR assay. Drawn from immuneACCESS, this table holds only the in-frame rearrangements with V and J called that TCRdb kept. Clones are partly lost; checked studies trace under half to an unresolved V gene and leave the rest unexplained. Here the sample has 150,000 to 200,000 clones; approximately 81% occur a single time. Roughly 5% of the sample is held by the ten biggest clonotypes. The sample was PBMCs or T cells enriched from blood (not recorded which). The receptor set was obtained from a woman aged 40 to 50 with acute COVID-19.

This chain uses TRBV21-1 with TRBJ2-7; TRBD2 is the table's D call, not checked against the DNA. TRBV21-1 is termed a pseudogene. The CDR3 is made up of 18 amino acids. In DNA form, the CDR3 reads TGTGCCAGCACCCTGGGACTAGCGGGAGGCCCGGGGGCCTACGAGCAGTACGTC. Translating gives CASTLGLAGGPGAYEQYV.

The CDR3 reads CASSSGTSSTDTQYF. The CDR3 DNA is TGTGCCAGCAGCTCGGGGACTAGCAGCACAGATACGCAGTATTTT. The chain employs TRBV7-6 and TRBJ2-3; TRBD2 matches 9 bases. The CDR3 covers 15 residues. Germline CDR1 is SGHVS and CDR2 is FNYEAQ. The J segment lost 0 bases and the V segment lost 4 bases, leaving 2 bases of the junction unmatched.

V is TRBV7-8 and J is TRBJ1-5, with 10 bases that match TRBD1. This CDR3 region has 15 residues. With V trimmed by 4 bases and J by 1 base, 1 base remained unmatched. The germline V gene has CDR1 SGHVS and CDR2 FQNEAQ. CDR3 coding DNA: TGTGCCAGCAGCTGGGACAGGGGAAGCAATCAGCCCCAGCATTTT. Amino acids: CASSWDRGSNQPQHF.

This clone was seen a handful of times. The chain carries TRBV29-1 and TRBJ1-2; D is unresolved. V was pared by 7 bases and J by 4 bases, with 16 bases between. This CDR3 is built from 13 residues. Germline-derived CDR1 and CDR2 are SQVTM and ANQGSEA. The CDR3 is CSAQTREAYGYTF. The CDR3 DNA follows: TGCAGCGCTCAAACAAGGGAGGCCTATGGCTACACCTTC.

The gene calls are TRBV5-1 and TRBJ2-7, with TRBD1 identical over 8 bases. The germline gives CDR1 SGHRS, CDR2 YFSETQ. V was pared by 2 bases and J by 2 bases, with 6 bases of the junction left unmatched. This CDR3 is 15 amino acids long. The CDR3 reads CASSFGTGSTYEQYF. The DNA for the CDR3 is TGCGCCAGCAGCTTCGGGACAGGTTCTACCTACGAGCAGTACTTC.

This sequence joins TRBV30 and TRBJ2-2, with TRBD2 matching over 9 bases. The germline gives CDR1 GTSNPN, CDR2 SVGIG (reference sequence). CDR3 length: 15 amino acids. The J segment lost 6 bases and the V segment lost 5 bases, leaving 10 bases of the junction unmatched. CDR3 sequence (DNA): TGTGCCTGGGAATTTAGCGGGAGCTACGCCGGGGAGCTGTTTTTT. It translates to CAWEFSGSYAGELFF.

This chain connects TRBV7-8 to TRBJ2-1; D is unresolved. Per the germline V gene, CDR1 is SGHVS and CDR2 is FQNEAQ. This CDR3 region has 11 residues. V was pared by 8 bases and J by 4 bases, with 6 bases between. The CDR3 spells CASEVYNEQFF. The CDR3 DNA reads TGTGCCAGCGAGGTATACAATGAGCAGTTCTTC.

This chain's CDR3 is CASSLGREVTGELFF. CDR3 nucleotide sequence: TGCGCCAGCAGCTTAGGGCGGGAGGTGACCGGGGAGCTGTTTTTT. The V call is TRBV5-1, the J call TRBJ2-2, with 8 bases identical to TRBD2. This CDR3 has 15 amino acids. Germline loops: CDR1 SGHRS, CDR2 YFSETQ. J was trimmed by 5 bases and V by 2 bases; bases with no gene match: 5.

The V gene is TRBV7-8, the J gene TRBJ2-1; TRBD2 matches at 11 bases. Germline CDR1 reads SGHVS; CDR2 reads FQNEAQ. The CDR3 covers 18 residues. V lost 3 bases to trimming and J lost 8 bases; unmatched junction nucleotides: 15. The DNA for the CDR3 is TGTGCCAGCAGCTTGTCTGGGTTAGCGGGAGGGCCCCCCCATGAGCAGTTCTTC. Its translation: CASSLSGLAGGPPHEQFF.

The CDR3 coding sequence is TGTGCCAGCTCACCGAAAATCCCGGGGAGCTCTGGGGCCAACGTCCTGACTTTC. Protein product: CASSPKIPGSSGANVLTF. The chain employs TRBV18 and TRBJ2-6; possibly TRBD2 for D (5 bases). CDR3 length: 18 residues. Germline CDR1 reads KGHSH; CDR2 reads LQKENI. The germline V and J ends were trimmed by 3 bases and 0 bases, with 15 bases remaining between them.

The chain joins TRBV28 to TRBJ1-1; D is perhaps TRBD1 (6 bases). V dropped 2 bases and J dropped 5 bases, with 18 bases sitting between them. This CDR3 comprises 16 residues. CDR1 and CDR2 (germline): MDHEN, SYDVKM. The CDR3: CASSLRSPRGWTEAFF. The CDR3 DNA sequence: TGTGCCAGCAGTTTAAGGTCCCCCAGGGGCTGGACTGAAGCTTTCTTT.

Here the CDR3 reads CASSPMDRGSGGYTF. The CDR3 DNA is TGTGCCAGCTCACCAATGGACAGGGGATCGGGGGGCTACACCTTC. The chain combines TRBV18 with TRBJ1-2; TRBD1 agrees at 9 bases. The germline gives CDR1 KGHSH, CDR2 LQKENI. Germline trimming cut 2 bases from V and 8 bases from J; bases unmatched to any gene: 9. The CDR3 covers 15 residues.

The chain carries TRBV19 and TRBJ2-1; 10 nucleotides agree with TRBD2. This CDR3 spans 14 amino acids. V lost 3 bases, J lost 4 bases, and 0 bases stayed unmatched. The germline CDR1 and CDR2 sequences are LNHDA and SQIVND (reference sequence). CDR3 loop: CASSMTSGYNEQFF. The DNA for the CDR3 is TGTGCCAGTAGTATGACTAGCGGGTACAATGAGCAGTTCTTC.

This clone was recorded only once. The rearrangement joins TRBV25-1 to TRBJ2-7; TRBD2 matches 11 bases. The CDR3 length is 18 residues. Unmatched junction bases numbered 14, after V lost 7 bases and J lost 0 bases. From germline, CDR1 is MGHDK and CDR2 SYGVNS. The CDR3 spells CASIPGTSGALLSYEQYF. The DNA for the CDR3 is TGTGCCAGCATCCCCGGGACTAGCGGAGCCCTCCTCTCCTACGAGCAGTACTTC.

The chain joins TRBV18 to TRBJ2-1, with 8 bases aligning to TRBD1. After removal of 7 bases from V and 5 bases from J, the junction contained 7 bases not matched to a gene. The CDR3 spans 14 residues. Looked up from germline, CDR1 is KGHSH and CDR2 is LQKENI. As DNA, the CDR3 is TGTGCCAGCTTAAGGGACAGGAATAACAATGAGCAGTTCTTC. The encoded protein is CASLRDRNNNEQFF.

This clone has only a few counts. The V and J genes are TRBV11-3 and TRBJ1-1; possible D gene TRBD1, 5 bases. This CDR3 is 15 amino acids long. V lost 0 bases, J lost 2 bases, and 10 bases lay in between. Per the germline V gene, CDR1 is SGHNT and CDR2 is YENEEA. CDR3 loop: CASSLEGGINTEAFF. Here the CDR3 DNA reads TGTGCCAGCAGCTTAGAGGGGGGGATCAACACTGAAGCTTTCTTT.

V gene TRBV10-3 combines with J gene TRBJ2-3; maybe TRBD1 (6 bases). CDR3 size: 15 residues. With 2 bases removed from V and 3 bases from J, the gap between germline ends came to 12 bases. Germline V CDR1 and CDR2: ENHRY, SYGVKD. CDR3 bases: TGTGCCATCAGTGAGAAGGTGGACAGTACAGATACGCAGTATTTT. Its translation is CAISEKVDSTDTQYF.

V and J are TRBV6-5 and TRBJ1-3, with 8 nucleotides matching TRBD1. V lost 9 bases, J lost 3 bases, and 10 bases stayed unmatched. The length of the CDR3 is 15 residues. The germline V gene encodes CDR1 MNHEY and CDR2 SVGAGI. CDR3 residues: CASALRGQGGNTIYF. Here the CDR3 DNA reads TGTGCCAGTGCCCTCAGGGGGCAGGGTGGAAACACCATATATTTT.

V and J are TRBV4-2 and TRBJ2-1; TRBD2 matches at 7 bases. Germline CDR1 reads LGHNA; CDR2 reads YNFKEQ. CDR3 length: 17 residues. V shed 0 bases, J shed 4 bases, and the junction held 9 bases outside the gene matches. The CDR3 reads CASSQEGSASGYNEQFF. In DNA form, the CDR3 reads TGTGCCAGCAGCCAAGAAGGTTCGGCTAGCGGTTACAATGAGCAGTTCTTC.

The V gene is TRBV5-1, the J gene TRBJ2-2; TRBD2 might be the D (5 bases). Germline CDR1 reads SGHRS; CDR2 reads YFSETQ. The CDR3 contains 16 residues. V shed 0 bases and J shed 3 bases, with 12 bases lying between them. The chain's CDR3 is CASSLDAGSDTGELFF. In DNA form, the CDR3 reads TGCGCCAGCAGCTTGGACGCGGGTTCGGACACCGGGGAGCTGTTTTTT.

This clone has more than one count but fewer than ten. The V gene is TRBV18, the J gene TRBJ2-2; 8 bases map to TRBD1. Germline CDR1 and CDR2: KGHSH and LQKENI. The length of the CDR3 is 15 residues. The trim removed 6 bases at V and 5 bases at J, leaving 8 bases unmatched. CDR3 sequence reads: CASSGRQGLTGELFF. Here the CDR3 DNA reads TGTGCCAGCTCTGGACGACAGGGGTTGACCGGGGAGCTGTTTTTT.

The chain employs TRBV3-1 (or the pseudogene TRBV3-2) and TRBJ2-1; 8 bases are shared with TRBD1. V gave up 3 bases and J gave up 5 bases; unmatched junction bases: 6. CDR3 length equals 15 residues. Per germline, CDR1 LGHDT and CDR2 YNNKEL (reference sequence). The CDR3 loop reads CASSQGTGPNNEQFF. CDR3 nucleotide sequence: TGTGCCAGCAGCCAGGGGACAGGCCCTAACAATGAGCAGTTCTTC.